The 26 T cell receptor beta chains in this list originate from one sample, sequenced in a study of response to subunit inactivated influenza vaccine. TCRdb analysed the RT-PCR reads with MiXCR anew, one entry per CDR3 protein. The sample includes 860,000 or so distinct CDR3 sequences, around 20% of them seen just once. The material sequenced was PBMCs from blood, taken 4 to 6 days after vaccination. The receptors stem from a man aged 45-65 years who received an inactivated influenza vaccine.

The genes are TRBV12-3 or TRBV12-4 and TRBJ2-7, with 10 positions matching TRBD2. J was trimmed by 6 bases and V by 6 bases; bases with no gene match: 11. The CDR3 covers 15 residues. CDR3 nucleotide sequence: TGTGCCAGCAGAGTCGTAGCGGGGGGCCTGGGCGAGCAGTACTTC. This translates into CASRVVAGGLGEQYF.

This clonotype was seen only once. J is TRBJ1-2 and V is TRBV28; D is uncertain. The CDR3 is made up of 15 amino acids. Germline V gives CDR1 MDHEN, CDR2 SYDVKM. The germline V and J ends were trimmed by 7 bases and 2 bases, with 17 bases remaining between them. CDR3 sequence reads: CASTPLRGANYGYTF. The DNA of the CDR3 is TGTGCCAGCACCCCACTCCGGGGAGCCAACTATGGCTACACCTTC.

This clonotype was observed a handful of times. This rearrangement joins TRBV7-6 to TRBJ2-2, with D maybe TRBD2 (6 bases). Germline CDR1 SGHVS, CDR2 FNYEAQ. This CDR3 is built from 16 residues. V was cut by 1 base and J by 3 bases, with 12 bases left in between. CDR3 region: CASSLVVGRDTGELFF. CDR3 DNA sequence: TGTGCCAGCAGCTTAGTCGTCGGGAGAGACACCGGGGAGCTGTTTTTT.

The V call is TRBV27, the J call TRBJ2-3; D may be TRBD1 (5 bases). The CDR3 is 16 residues long. Per germline, CDR1 MNHEY and CDR2 SMNVEV (reference sequence). The V gene lost 5 bases and the J gene lost 0 bases, with 15 bases spanning the gap. CDR3 residues: CASSPLGAGSTDTQYF. As DNA, the CDR3 is TGTGCCAGCAGTCCTTTAGGGGCTGGAAGCACAGATACGCAGTATTTT.

The rearrangement links TRBV7-9 to TRBJ1-2; D uncertain. This CDR3 is 15 amino acids long. Germline assignment: CDR1 SEHNR and CDR2 FQNEAQ (reference sequence). Trimming took 5 bases from V and 8 from J, leaving 21 bases between them. The CDR3 is CASSPRSPEIGGYTF. CDR3 nucleotides: TGTGCCAGCAGCCCGAGGAGCCCCGAAATAGGAGGCTACACCTTC.

In this sample, this clonotype turned up a few times. This rearrangement joins TRBV5-1 to TRBJ2-5; no clear D. The V gene's germline CDR1 is SGHRS and CDR2 YFSETQ. This CDR3 contains 13 residues. Trimming took 1 base from V and 5 from J, leaving 9 bases between them. The CDR3 is CASSLWAEETQYF. CDR3 coding DNA: TGCGCCAGCAGCTTGTGGGCGGAGGAGACCCAGTACTTC. The complete variable domain, with remaining parts taken from reference TRBV5-1 and TRBJ2-5, reads KAGVTQTPRYLIKTRGQQVTLSCSPISGHRSVSWYQQTPGQGLQFLFEYFSETQRNKGNFPGRFSGRQFSNSRSEMNVSTLELGDSALYLCASSLWAEETQYFGPGTRLLVL.

This clonotype showed up just a few times. The CDR3 reads CSVVGTATGELFF. DNA for the CDR3: TGCAGCGTTGTAGGGACGGCCACCGGGGAGCTGTTTTTT. This rearrangement joins TRBV29-1 to TRBJ2-2; D tentatively reads TRBD1 or TRBD2 (5 bases each). Germline values: CDR1 SQVTM, CDR2 ANQGSEA. The CDR3 covers 13 residues. V dropped 4 bases and J dropped 4 bases, with 10 bases sitting between them.

This clonotype has just a few counts. This sequence joins TRBV7-6 and TRBJ1-1; 8 nucleotides match TRBD1. V shed 2 bases, J shed 3 bases, and the junction held 17 bases outside the gene matches. CDR3 length: 19 residues. Germline values: CDR1 SGHVS, CDR2 FNYEAQ. The CDR3 is CASSLFLRRDRTSHTEAFF. The CDR3 DNA reads as TGTGCCAGCAGCTTATTTCTCAGAAGGGACAGGACATCGCACACTGAAGCTTTCTTT.

This clonotype has a count of ten or more. The chain carries TRBV29-1 and TRBJ2-7; D unclear. The CDR3 runs 11 residues. Germline CDR1 is SQVTM and CDR2 is ANQGSEA. The V gene lost 3 bases and the J gene lost 9 bases, with 12 bases spanning the gap. The CDR3 sequence: CSVDAPIGQYF. The CDR3 DNA reads TGCAGCGTTGACGCCCCTATCGGGCAGTACTTC.

This clonotype was found many times. V usage is TRBV4-3 and J usage is TRBJ2-7, with D uncertain. Per germline, CDR1 LGHNA and CDR2 YSLEER. Trimming removed 0 bases from V and 2 bases from J, with 8 bases in between. There are 14 residues in the CDR3. As DNA, the CDR3 is TGCGCCAGCAGCCAAGATACCGATACCTACGAGCAGTACTTC. The encoded protein is CASSQDTDTYEQYF.

This clonotype was seen at least ten times. CDR3 DNA: TGCGCCAGCAGCTTGACCCGATACGAGCAGTACTTC. Protein product: CASSLTRYEQYF. The chain has TRBV5-1 and TRBJ2-7; unclear D gene. The CDR3 has 12 residues. Germline V gives CDR1 SGHRS, CDR2 YFSETQ. The V and J ends lost 1 base and 4 bases respectively, with 6 bases between them. The entire variable domain, with the rest obtained from reference TRBV5-1 and TRBJ2-7, is as follows: KAGVTQTPRYLIKTRGQQVTLSCSPISGHRSVSWYQQTPGQGLQFLFEYFSETQRNKGNFPGRFSGRQFSNSRSEMNVSTLELGDSALYLCASSLTRYEQYFGPGTRLTVT.

The chain recombines TRBV28 with TRBJ1-2; D gene ambiguous. This CDR3 spans 14 amino acids. From germline, CDR1 is MDHEN and CDR2 SYDVKM. Trimming left V 5 bases short and J 4 bases short, with 14 bases between. CDR3 coding DNA: TGTGCCAGCAGTCGGCGGACGGGTATCTATGGCTACACCTTC. It translates to CASSRRTGIYGYTF.

This clonotype was observed at least ten times. The junction departs from germline at one end; a sequencing error may be responsible. The rearrangement uses TRBV18 and TRBJ2-6; D unresolved. Germline-derived CDR1 and CDR2 are KGHSH and LQKENI. CDR3 size: 14 residues. DNA of the CDR3: TGCGCCAGCAGCCCAGGCTCTGGGGCCAACGTCCTGACTTTC. Protein sequence: CASSPGSGANVLTF.

In this sample, this clonotype turned up many times. The rearrangement links TRBV25-1 to TRBJ1-2; D uncertain. The V gene's germline CDR1 is MGHDK and CDR2 SYGVNS. V was pared by 3 bases and J by 3 bases, with 11 bases between. The CDR3 has 14 amino acids. CDR3 protein: CASSDTQDYYGYTF. The DNA of the CDR3 is TGTGCCAGCAGTGATACTCAGGATTACTATGGCTACACCTTC.

The V call is TRBV7-9, the J call TRBJ2-7; 10 nucleotides line up with TRBD1. Germline V gene data show CDR1 as SEHNR and CDR2 as FQNEAQ (reference sequence). Trimming cost V 8 bases and J 1 base; bases outside gene matches: 11. The CDR3 loop spans 16 amino acids. CDR3 sequence: CASPPDGDRGSYEQYF. The CDR3 DNA reads as TGTGCCAGCCCTCCCGACGGGGACAGGGGTTCCTACGAGCAGTACTTC.

This clonotype was observed a few times. The gene calls are TRBV12-3 or TRBV12-4 and TRBJ1-1, with TRBD1 matching over 7 bases. V dropped 6 bases and J dropped 8; count of bases not matched to a gene: 15. The CDR3 length is 15 residues. This chain's CDR3 is CASSSNRQGGEEAFF. The CDR3 DNA sequence: TGTGCCAGCAGCTCAAACCGACAGGGTGGTGAGGAAGCTTTCTTT.

The rearrangement uses TRBV6-5 and TRBJ2-7, with D perhaps matching TRBD1 (5 bases). V gave up 4 bases and J gave up 0 bases, with 10 bases separating them. The CDR3 sequence is 14 residues long. CDR1 is MNHEY and CDR2 is SVGAGI in the germline V gene. The CDR3 nucleotides read TGTGCCAGCAGTTTGGGGCGGCTCTCCTACGAGCAGTACTTC. This codes for CASSLGRLSYEQYF.

The chain recombines TRBV4-1 with TRBJ1-5; the D is unclear. V was clipped by 2 bases and J by 4 bases, with 18 bases between them. The CDR3 loop spans 17 amino acids. CDR1 and CDR2 from the germline V gene are MGHRA and YSYEKL. The CDR3 sequence: CASSQTRATSINQPQHF. Here the CDR3 DNA reads TGCGCCAGCAGCCAAACCCGGGCAACAAGTATAAATCAGCCCCAGCATTTT.

This clonotype was found a few times. This chain links TRBV11-2 with TRBJ2-2, with a possible D match to TRBD1 (6 bases). Trimming pared 5 bases from V and 4 bases from J, leaving 14 bases between. The CDR3 is 15 amino acids. Germline loops: CDR1 SGHAT, CDR2 FQNNGV. Here the CDR3 reads CASSQDRFPTGELFF. CDR3 DNA: TGTGCCAGCAGCCAAGACAGGTTTCCCACCGGGGAGCTGTTTTTT.

This clonotype was recorded a few times. The rearrangement links TRBV5-6 to TRBJ1-1; 9 bases map to TRBD1. CDR3 length: 14 residues. CDR1 is SGHDT and CDR2 is YYEEEE in the germline V gene. Trimming at V came to 6 bases and at J to 4 bases, leaving 7 bases not matched to a gene. DNA for the CDR3: TGTGCCAGCACACTAGACAGGGGGGCCACTGAAGCTTTCTTT. This gives the protein CASTLDRGATEAFF.

J is TRBJ1-6 and V is TRBV12-3 or TRBV12-4, with unresolved D. V was trimmed by 2 bases and J by 10 bases, leaving 12 bases between them. This CDR3 is built from 14 residues. Here the CDR3 reads CASSLKGPASPLHF. In nucleotides, the CDR3 is TGTGCCAGCAGTTTAAAGGGTCCTGCCTCACCCCTCCACTTT.

This clonotype came up a few times. The rearrangement joins TRBV15 to TRBJ1-4, with D maybe TRBD1 (6 bases). Germline CDR1 is LNHNV and CDR2 is YYDKDF (reference sequence). V shed 3 bases and J shed 7 bases, with 12 bases lying between them. The CDR3 sequence is 14 residues long. CDR3 sequence: CATSREQGPEKLFF. Here the CDR3 DNA reads TGTGCCACCAGCAGGGAACAGGGTCCTGAAAAACTGTTTTTT.

This clonotype has a count of ten or more. CDR3 amino acids: CASSLGGQQYNEQFF. The CDR3, as DNA: TGTGCCAGCAGCTTAGGGGGACAACAATACAATGAGCAGTTCTTC. The rearrangement uses TRBV11-1 and TRBJ2-1, with TRBD1 as a possible D gene (6 bases). The CDR3 is 15 residues long. CDR1 is SGHAT, CDR2 FQDESV, per germline (reference sequence). Trimming took off 1 base at V and 4 bases at J, with 11 bases between the two ends.

The gene calls are TRBV7-2 and TRBJ2-1, with 10 bases fitting TRBD2. Germline assignment: CDR1 SGHTA and CDR2 FQGNSA. The V segment lost 7 bases and the J segment 6 bases; nucleotides outside the gene matches: 6. The CDR3 has 14 amino acids. CDR3 DNA: TGTGCCAGCAAAACGGGACTAGCGATCAATGAGCAGTTCTTC. Amino acids: CASKTGLAINEQFF.

V gene TRBV5-5 combines with J gene TRBJ1-1; D ambiguous. Trimming removed 2 bases from V and 1 base from J, with 18 bases in between. This CDR3 has 17 amino acids. Germline CDR1 is SGHKS and CDR2 is YYEKEE (reference sequence). CDR3 sequence (DNA): TGTGCCAGCAGCTTAGGGATTAGGGCTACGTCGAACACTGAAGCTTTCTTT. Its translation is CASSLGIRATSNTEAFF.

This clonotype showed up just a few times. This chain uses TRBV5-1 with TRBJ2-3; 7 bases line up with TRBD1. The CDR3 is made up of 14 amino acids. Looked up from germline, CDR1 is SGHRS and CDR2 is YFSETQ. V lost 4 bases to trimming and J lost 4 bases; unmatched junction nucleotides: 6. The CDR3 is CASSPGTVSDTQYF. CDR3 coding DNA: TGCGCCAGCAGCCCCGGGACAGTTTCAGATACGCAGTATTTT.